The 18 T cell receptor beta chains in this list originate from one sample, sequenced in a study of blood T cell repertoires in COVID-19. The table came from immunoSEQ multiplex PCR; TCRdb's copy has only in-frame clones and leaves some out. The table includes roughly 250,000 clones, 83% detected once. Sequenced input: peripheral blood. These receptors were obtained from a woman aged 50 to 60 with acute or convalescent COVID-19.

V gene TRBV2 combines with J gene TRBJ2-5, with 12 bases fitting TRBD1. CDR3 size: 14 residues. With 8 bases clipped from V and 4 bases from J, the junction kept 5 bases outside the gene matches. Germline lookup yields CDR1 SNHLY and CDR2 FYNNEI. The CDR3 DNA is TGTGCCAGCGCCCGGGACAGGGGGCTAGAGACCCAGTACTTC. Translating it yields CASARDRGLETQYF. The full variable domain, in which reference TRBV2 and TRBJ2-5 provide the parts outside the CDR3, is EPEVTQTPSHQVTQMGQEVILRCVPISNHLYFYWYRQILGQKVEFLVSFYNNEISEKSEIFDDQFSVERPDGSNFTLKIRSTKLEDSAMYFCASARDRGLETQYFGPGTRLLVL.

This sequence joins TRBV19 and TRBJ2-7; 10 positions match TRBD2. The V gene end was trimmed by 1 base and the J gene end by 0 bases; junction bases not matched to a gene: 3. The germline V gene has CDR1 LNHDA and CDR2 SQIVND (reference sequence). CDR3 size: 16 residues. The CDR3 bases are TGTGCCAGTAGTATAGCTGCTAGCGGGAGCTCCTACGAGCAGTACTTC. The encoded protein is CASSIAASGSSYEQYF.

This clone was seen only a few times. V usage is TRBV30 and J usage is TRBJ1-4; TRBD1 is a possible D gene (6 bases). Germline lookup yields CDR1 GTSNPN and CDR2 SVGIG (reference sequence). The V and J ends lost 4 bases and 4 bases respectively, with 10 bases between them. The CDR3 runs to 13 residues. The CDR3 loop is CAWNGQLNEKLFF. The CDR3 DNA sequence: TGTGCCTGGAACGGACAGCTTAATGAAAAACTGTTTTTT.

The rearrangement uses TRBV3-1 (or the pseudogene TRBV3-2) and TRBJ2-3; D is possibly TRBD1 (5 bases). Trimming stripped 2 bases from V and 2 bases from J, with 8 bases between. The CDR3 runs 14 residues. Germline V CDR1 and CDR2: LGHDT, YNNKEL (reference sequence). This CDR3 reads CASSQQGATDTQYF. In DNA form, the CDR3 reads TGTGCCAGCAGCCAACAAGGGGCCACAGATACGCAGTATTTT.

This clone was recorded a few times. The chain joins TRBV20-1 to TRBJ2-5; 9 bases align to TRBD1. V shed 3 bases and J 6 bases; nucleotides not matched to a gene: 11. The CDR3 extends over 15 amino acids. Per the germline V gene, CDR1 is DFQATT and CDR2 is SNEGSKA (reference sequence). This CDR3 is CSASRGDRDAKTQYF. The CDR3 coding sequence is TGCAGTGCTAGTCGTGGGGACAGGGATGCAAAGACCCAGTACTTC.

This chain links TRBV21-1 with TRBJ2-3; no DNA check was done on the table's D call, TRBD2. TRBV21-1 is given as a pseudogene. The CDR3 sequence is 16 residues long. The CDR3 coding sequence is TGTGCCAGCAGCAATTTGGTCAGGGAGGACACAGATACGCAGTATTTT. Residues: CASSNLVREDTDTQYF.

This clone has a handful of counts. The chain couples TRBV4-1 to TRBJ2-1; D may be TRBD2 (5 bases). This CDR3 comprises 13 residues. Trimming shortened V by 0 bases and J by 8 bases, and 8 bases separated the two germline ends. CDR1 MGHRA and CDR2 YSYEKL come from the germline V gene. The CDR3 sequence is CASSQERRDEQFF. The CDR3 bases are TGCGCCAGCAGCCAAGAGCGGCGGGATGAGCAGTTCTTC.

The chain joins TRBV19 to TRBJ1-1; TRBD1 aligns across 7 bases. CDR3 length: 16 amino acids. The trim removed 7 bases at V and 4 bases at J, leaving 15 bases unmatched. The germline gives CDR1 LNHDA, CDR2 SQIVND (reference sequence). CDR3 nucleotide sequence: TGTGCCAGTACCCCCCGGCGCACAGGGGAGGTCACTGAAGCTTTCTTT. Encoded protein: CASTPRRTGEVTEAFF.

The gene calls are TRBV28 and TRBJ1-6, with TRBD1 as a possible D gene (6 bases). The CDR3 covers 13 residues. Trimming stripped 8 bases from V and 8 bases from J, with 13 bases between. Per germline, CDR1 MDHEN and CDR2 SYDVKM. The CDR3 loop is CASGTGSHSPLHF. The DNA for the CDR3 is TGTGCCAGCGGTACAGGGTCGCATTCACCCCTCCACTTT. Full variable domain (rest looked up from reference TRBV28 and TRBJ1-6): DVKVTQSSRYLVKRTGEKVFLECVQDMDHENMFWYRQDPGLGLRLIYFSYDVKMKEKGDIPEGYSVSREKKERFSLILESASTNQTSMYLCASGTGSHSPLHFGNGTRLTVT.

The rearrangement uses TRBV7-8 and TRBJ1-5; no reliable D call. V dropped 2 bases and J dropped 2 bases, with 7 bases sitting between them. CDR3 length: 14 amino acids. CDR1 SGHVS and CDR2 FQNEAQ come from the germline V gene. CDR3 residues: CASSLPPGNQPQHF. The CDR3 DNA sequence: TGTGCCAGCAGCTTACCCCCGGGCAATCAGCCCCAGCATTTT.

V usage is TRBV6-5 and J usage is TRBJ1-1; no reliable D call. The germline V and J ends were trimmed by 0 bases and 4 bases, with 12 bases remaining between them. The CDR3 is 15 residues long. Germline CDR1 and CDR2: MNHEY and SVGAGI. The CDR3 nucleotides read TGTGCCAGCAGTTACTCGAAAGCGGTGGGCACTGAAGCTTTCTTT. Translating gives CASSYSKAVGTEAFF.

The chain recombines TRBV6-6 with TRBJ1-2; D is unclear. Trimming took 6 bases from V and 3 from J, leaving 14 bases between them. This CDR3 contains 14 residues. The germline V gene encodes CDR1 MNHNY and CDR2 SVGAGI (reference sequence). CDR3 nucleotides: TGTGCCAGCAGCATTGACGGAGCTTACTATGGCTACACCTTC. Translating gives CASSIDGAYYGYTF.

The V and J genes are TRBV5-5 and TRBJ1-4; tentatively, D is TRBD1 (6 bases). V was clipped by 0 bases and J by 8 bases, with 17 bases between them. Germline V gene sequence: CDR1 SGHKS, CDR2 YYEKEE (reference sequence). The CDR3 runs 16 residues. The CDR3 spells CASSLEFRGFQEKLFF. The CDR3 region has the DNA TGTGCCAGCAGCTTGGAGTTCAGGGGCTTTCAGGAAAAACTGTTTTTT. Full variable domain (outside the CDR3, taken from reference TRBV5-5 and TRBJ1-4): DAGVTQSPTHLIKTRGQQVTLRCSPISGHKSVSWYQQVLGQGPQFIFQYYEKEERGRGNFPDRFSARQFPNYSSELNVNALLLGDSALYLCASSLEFRGFQEKLFFGSGTQLSVL.

This chain uses TRBV5-5 with TRBJ2-7; no clear D. Germline assignment: CDR1 SGHKS and CDR2 YYEKEE (reference sequence). CDR3 length: 15 amino acids. The V gene lost 5 bases and the J gene lost 5 bases, with 20 bases spanning the gap. CDR3 DNA: TGTGCCAGCAGGATTCGGCCGGGTTTCATCAACGAGCAGTACTTC. Translated: CASRIRPGFINEQYF.

CDR3 sequence (DNA): TGTGCCAGCAGCTTAGCAGCGGGGGGACTTTCCAATGAGCAGTTCTTC. Translation: CASSLAAGGLSNEQFF. The chain is built from TRBV11-2 and TRBJ2-1, with 9 positions matching TRBD2. The CDR3 is made up of 16 amino acids. V lost 1 base to trimming and J lost 6 bases; unmatched junction nucleotides: 7. The V gene's germline CDR1 is SGHAT and CDR2 FQNNGV.

Of note for this clone: Distinct nucleotide sequences in the sample also encode this CDR3. This chain links TRBV28 with TRBJ2-5, with TRBD1 matching over 8 bases. J gave up 4 bases and V 4 bases, and 2 bases lay outside the gene matches. CDR1 is MDHEN, CDR2 SYDVKM, per germline. The CDR3 length is 13 residues. This CDR3 is CASSSGGGETQYF. For the CDR3, the DNA is TGTGCCAGCAGTTCAGGGGGCGGAGAGACCCAGTACTTC.

Concerning this clone itself: The identical CDR3 is also encoded by other nucleotide sequences in the sample. The chain is built from TRBV5-1 and TRBJ1-3; D is uncertain. The V gene's germline CDR1 is SGHRS and CDR2 YFSETQ. The V gene lost 0 bases and the J gene lost 4 bases, with 8 bases spanning the gap. The CDR3 totals 14 residues. Here the CDR3 DNA reads TGCGCCAGCAGCTTGGGGGCGTCCGGAAACACCATATATTTT. Its translation: CASSLGASGNTIYF.

CDR3 protein: CAILRQGHLNTEAFF. CDR3 bases: TGTGCCATCTTGAGACAGGGGCACCTCAACACTGAAGCTTTCTTT. This chain links TRBV10-3 with TRBJ1-1; 8 nucleotides align to TRBD1. This CDR3 has 15 amino acids. Germline assignment: CDR1 ENHRY and CDR2 SYGVKD. V shed 8 bases and J 2 bases; nucleotides not matched to a gene: 10.